This TCR beta chain was captured in a study of CD8 T cells in ankylosing spondylitis. Whole-study results and caveats: A motif of eight highly homologous TCR beta variants was seen as apparently characteristic of ankylosing spondylitis blood. Prior literature has documented some motif variants in synovial fluid and blood from reactive arthritis.

The CDR3 has 14 residues. Germline V gene data show CDR1 as SGDLS and CDR2 as YYNGEE. Trimming cost V 3 bases and J 5 bases; bases outside gene matches: 6. This clonotype was picked up a small number of times. The antigen is unknown. MiXCR, applied by TCRdb to the 5' RACE reads, yields one record per CDR3 protein. The repertoire holds around 250,000 distinct CDR3 sequences, with about a sixth as singletons. The TCR sequence derives from a male donor with ankylosing spondylitis or in good health (not recorded which). Sequenced sample: blood, either unsorted or a sorted T cell fraction (not recorded which). V and J are TRBV9 and TRBJ2-5, with TRBD1 matching over 8 bases. The CDR3 here is CASSAGTGGETQYF. The CDR3 DNA is TGTGCCAGCAGCGCGGGGACAGGAGGGGAGACCCAGTACTTC.